The clone carrying this T cell receptor (beta chain) was counted between two and nine times. The data were obtained in a study of cytomegalovirus exposure and HLA in healthy donors. The ends lost 6 bases at V and 8 bases at J; junction bases unmatched: 9. In germline, CDR1 is SNHLY, CDR2 FYNNEI. This CDR3 contains 14 residues. The PCR was carried out with 60 Vbeta primers and 13 Jbeta primers. Only in-frame clones appear in the TCRdb table, and some are missing; sequencing was by immunoSEQ multiplex PCR. Among around 200,000 clones listed, approximately 86% were seen once. Material: PBMCs. This chain connects TRBV2 to TRBJ1-4; 7 bases fit TRBD1. The clonotype originates from a woman aged 25 to 39 in good health and CMV-seronegative. CDR3 sequence: CASRTGTVGEKLFF. The CDR3 bases are TGTGCCAGCAGAACCGGGACAGTGGGCGAAAAACTGTTTTTT.